The T cell receptor beta chain described here comes from a study of cytomegalovirus exposure and HLA in healthy donors. Researchers ran the PCR with 60 Vbeta and 13 Jbeta primers. Generated by immunoSEQ multiplex PCR, the TCRdb table keeps only in-frame clones and is missing some. This sample carries under 200,000 clones, 77% of them seen once, and the ten largest clones take approximately 1.5%. Germline V gene data show CDR1 as MNHNS and CDR2 as SASEGT. The V end was cut by 2 bases, the J end by 4 bases, with 23 bases between. CDR3 length: 19 amino acids. Comments on this clone: What it binds is not known.

Study conclusions and caveats: Reports indicate that TCR beta sequences accurately predicted the HLA-A and HLA-B alleles of most subjects. Rates of TCR association differed by HLA locus in a later analysis, with DRB1 highest and HLA-C lowest. TCR beta chains associated with HLA were, in a later analysis, more clonally expanded than equally common others.

Sequences were obtained from PBMCs. The chain uses TRBV6-1 and TRBJ1-4, with D perhaps TRBD1 (6 bases). This TCR came from a woman aged 25 to 39 in good health and CMV-seronegative. CDR3 sequence reads: CASSETRVQGRGINEKLFF. DNA for the CDR3: TGTGCCAGCAGTGAAACTCGCGTTCAGGGCAGGGGAATTAATGAAAAACTGTTTTTT.